This TCR beta chain was found in a study of cytomegalovirus exposure and HLA in healthy donors. PCR primers comprised 60 Vbeta and 13 Jbeta primers. Produced via immunoSEQ multiplex PCR; TCRdb's table is partial and in-frame only. Found here are about 50,000 clones; the top ten clones hold 9% to 15%. The study's findings and limits: When analyzed later, the rates of TCR association showed variation by HLA locus, with DRB1 the most and HLA-C the fewest.

Worth noting for this clone: Its cognate antigen is unknown.

The clonotype comes from an older woman in good health and CMV-seropositive. The specimen was PBMCs.

Written as DNA, the CDR3 is TGTGCCAGCTCACCCCTAGCGGAGCCACCCTTTAGCACAGATACGCAGTATTTT. Amino acid sequence: CASSPLAEPPFSTDTQYF. The gene calls are TRBV18 and TRBJ2-3; 7 bases agree with TRBD2. Germline CDR1 KGHSH, CDR2 LQKENI. CDR3 length equals 18 residues. V was pared by 3 bases and J by 0 bases, with 12 bases of the junction left unmatched.